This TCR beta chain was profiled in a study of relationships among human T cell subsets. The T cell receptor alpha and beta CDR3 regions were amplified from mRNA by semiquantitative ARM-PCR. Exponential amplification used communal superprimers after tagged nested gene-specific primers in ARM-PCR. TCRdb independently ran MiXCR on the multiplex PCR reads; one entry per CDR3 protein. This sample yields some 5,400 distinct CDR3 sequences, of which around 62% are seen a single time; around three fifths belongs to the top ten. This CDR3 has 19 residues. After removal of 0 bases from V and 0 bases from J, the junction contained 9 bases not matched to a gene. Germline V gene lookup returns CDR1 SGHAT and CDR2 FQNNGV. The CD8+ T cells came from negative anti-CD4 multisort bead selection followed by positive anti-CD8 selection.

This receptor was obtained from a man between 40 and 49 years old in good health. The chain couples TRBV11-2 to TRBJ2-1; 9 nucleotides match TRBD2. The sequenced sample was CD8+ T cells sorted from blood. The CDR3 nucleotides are TGTGCCAGCAGCTTAGAAGCAAGCGGGAGGCTTCCCTCCTACAATGAGCAGTTCTTC. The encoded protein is CASSLEASGRLPSYNEQFF. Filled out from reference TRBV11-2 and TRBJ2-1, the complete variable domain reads EAGVAQSPRYKIIEKRQSVAFWCNPISGHATLYWYQQILGQGPKLLIQFQNNGVVDDSQLPKDRFSAERLKGVDSTLKIQPAKLEDSAVYLCASSLEASGRLPSYNEQFFGPGTRLTVL.